This TCR beta chain was sequenced in a study of T-cell memory formation after mild COVID-19. A word on this clonotype: The antigen is undetermined.

Findings and limits, study-wide: CD8+ contracting clones occupied EMRA, while CD4+ ones occupied mainly CM and EM. There was a balanced CD4/CD8 profile in clones contracting day 15 to 85, and later expanders leaned CD4+.

Germline-derived CDR1 and CDR2 are MNHEY and SVGAGI. The V end was cut by 2 bases, the J end by 4 bases, with 9 bases between. The CDR3 totals 14 residues. Constant-segment primers served in 5'RACE that generated TCR alpha and TCR beta cDNA libraries bearing sample barcodes and UMIs. TCRdb reprocessed the 5' RACE reads with MiXCR, giving one entry per CDR3 protein. The sample carries about 620,000 distinct CDR3 sequences, about 20% recorded once. The sample consisted of PBMCs or a T cell subset sorted from them (not recorded which). This rearrangement joins TRBV6-5 to TRBJ1-3, with no clear D. The sequence was obtained from an adult woman who had mild COVID-19 (a few samples of this study predate the infection). Cell type and time point are not known. The CDR3 reads CASSYGPKGNTIYF. The CDR3 DNA sequence: TGTGCCAGCAGTTACGGGCCGAAAGGAAACACCATATATTTT.